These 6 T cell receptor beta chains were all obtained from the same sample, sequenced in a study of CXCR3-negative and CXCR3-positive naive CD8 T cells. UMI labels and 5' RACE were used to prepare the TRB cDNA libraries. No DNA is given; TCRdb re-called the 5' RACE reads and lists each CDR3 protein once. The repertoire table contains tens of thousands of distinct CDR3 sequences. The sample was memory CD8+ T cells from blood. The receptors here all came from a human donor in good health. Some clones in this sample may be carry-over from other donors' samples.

The CDR3 reads CSGQGNTGELFF. The rearrangement uses TRBV29-1 and TRBJ2-2; as DNA is missing, the TRBD1 call by TCRdb cannot be tested. CDR1 is SQVTM and CDR2 is ANQGSEA in the germline V gene. The CDR3 sequence is 12 residues long.

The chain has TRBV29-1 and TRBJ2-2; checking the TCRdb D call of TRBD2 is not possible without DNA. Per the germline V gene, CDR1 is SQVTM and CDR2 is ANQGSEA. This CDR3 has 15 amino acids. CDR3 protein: CSVESPGPRTGELFF.

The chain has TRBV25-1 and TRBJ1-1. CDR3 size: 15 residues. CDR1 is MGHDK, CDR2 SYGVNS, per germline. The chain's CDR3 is CASSAWTGGGTEAFF.

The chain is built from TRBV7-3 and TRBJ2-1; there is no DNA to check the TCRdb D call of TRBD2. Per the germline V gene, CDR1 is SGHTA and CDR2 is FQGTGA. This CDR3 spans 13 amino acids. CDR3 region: CASSLAGQYEQFF.

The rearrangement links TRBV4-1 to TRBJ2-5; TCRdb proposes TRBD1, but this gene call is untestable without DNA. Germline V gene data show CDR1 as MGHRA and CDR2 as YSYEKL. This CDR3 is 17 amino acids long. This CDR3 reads CASSHLLGQGVGETQYF.

CDR3 in amino acids: CASSLGTGGYEQYF. The chain has TRBV5-1 and TRBJ2-7; TCRdb designates TRBD1, a call that cannot be tested without DNA. This CDR3 is 14 amino acids long. Germline lookup yields CDR1 SGHRS and CDR2 YFSETQ.